The 12 T cell receptor beta chains below were found in one sample sequenced in a study of T cells in localized non-small cell lung cancer. This table comes from immunoSEQ multiplex PCR, and its TCRdb copy is limited to in-frame clones, with some not included. The table includes about 22,000 clones, around 84% detected once. The sequences come from peripheral blood, collected before any cancer treatment. These receptors were taken from a man aged 40-75 years with stage I lung adenocarcinoma.

V gene TRBV13 combines with J gene TRBJ1-2; 11 positions match TRBD1. Germline V CDR1 and CDR2: PRHDT, FYEKMQ (reference sequence). The V gene end was trimmed by 4 bases and the J gene end by 7 bases; junction bases not matched to a gene: 5. This CDR3 comprises 14 residues. The CDR3 here is CASSSRDRGGGYTF. The CDR3 DNA reads TGTGCCAGCAGCTCCCGGGACAGGGGGGGTGGCTACACCTTC.

The rearrangement uses TRBV5-8 and TRBJ1-2; 7 bases are shared with TRBD1. Germline V lookup: CDR1 SGHTS, CDR2 YDEGEE. The CDR3 has 12 residues. The V segment lost 0 bases and the J segment 9 bases; nucleotides outside the gene matches: 2. In DNA form, the CDR3 reads TGTGCCAGCAGCTTGGAAGGGGGCAGCTACACCTTC. This sequence encodes CASSLEGGSYTF.

CDR3: CVRSPGGRNSPLHF. CDR3 nucleotides: TGTGTCAGAAGCCCAGGGGGCAGGAATTCACCCCTCCACTTT. The chain employs TRBV7-5 and TRBJ1-6; the table assigns TRBD1, which was not confirmed against the DNA. TRBV7-5 counts as a pseudogene. The CDR3 extends over 14 amino acids.

The chain is built from TRBV6-1 and TRBJ1-6; D unclear. Germline V CDR1 and CDR2: MNHNS, SASEGT. Trimming removed 8 bases at V and 0 bases at J, with 8 bases between. The CDR3 is 14 amino acids. This CDR3 is CASGLVSYNSPLHF. In nucleotides, the CDR3 is TGTGCCAGCGGGTTGGTCTCCTATAATTCACCCCTCCACTTT.

This clone was counted between two and nine times. V is TRBV2 and J is TRBJ1-1; D unclear. Germline V lookup: CDR1 SNHLY, CDR2 FYNNEI. This CDR3 has 14 amino acids. V lost 3 bases, J lost 0 bases, and 8 bases lay in between. The CDR3 DNA sequence: TGTGCCAGCAGTGATGAGGGCCTGAACACTGAAGCTTTCTTT. The encoded protein is CASSDEGLNTEAFF.

The chain links TRBV4-3 to TRBJ2-1; 8 positions match TRBD2. The V segment lost 6 bases and the J segment 7 bases; nucleotides outside the gene matches: 11. In germline, CDR1 is LGHNA, CDR2 YSLEER. The CDR3 totals 15 residues. CDR3 residues: CASSRRTSPENEQFF. The CDR3 nucleotides are TGCGCCAGCAGTCGACGGACTAGCCCGGAGAATGAGCAGTTCTTC.

The chain recombines TRBV5-4 with TRBJ2-5; 10 nucleotides agree with TRBD2. The CDR3 has 15 residues. J was trimmed by 1 base and V by 4 bases; bases with no gene match: 4. Germline V CDR1 and CDR2: SGHNT, YYREEE (reference sequence). The CDR3 DNA reads as TGTGCCAGCAGCAAGACTAGCGGGCGCCAAGAGACCCAGTACTTC. It encodes CASSKTSGRQETQYF.

This clone was counted between two and nine times. The chain combines TRBV6-5 with TRBJ1-2, with D perhaps TRBD1 (6 bases). Trimming removed 6 bases from V and 2 bases from J, with 10 bases in between. The CDR3 loop spans 13 amino acids. The germline gives CDR1 MNHEY, CDR2 SVGAGI. The CDR3 reads CASSRDMNYGYTF. The CDR3 DNA sequence: TGTGCCAGCAGCAGGGACATGAACTATGGCTACACCTTC.

The CDR3: CASSLLAPGNTIYF. CDR3 nucleotide sequence: TGTGCCAGCAGCCTACTGGCCCCAGGAAACACCATATATTTT. The chain employs TRBV16 and TRBJ1-3; no definite D call. There are 14 residues in the CDR3. With 4 bases removed from V and 4 bases from J, the gap between germline ends came to 11 bases. Germline values: CDR1 KGHSY, CDR2 FQNENV.

This sequence joins TRBV28 and TRBJ2-3; TRBD2 matches at 8 bases. Germline assignment: CDR1 MDHEN and CDR2 SYDVKM. The length of the CDR3 is 16 residues. Unmatched junction bases numbered 8, after V lost 4 bases and J lost 2 bases. CDR3 residues: CASSSLSGAITDTQYF. CDR3 nucleotides: TGTGCCAGCAGTTCCCTTAGCGGGGCTATCACAGATACGCAGTATTTT.

This clone was seen more than once but under ten times. V is TRBV6-5 and J is TRBJ1-6; D is possibly TRBD1 (6 bases). Trimming cost V 2 bases and J 8 bases, with 10 bases left between them. CDR3 length: 14 amino acids. Germline V gene data show CDR1 as MNHEY and CDR2 as SVGAGI. In nucleotides, the CDR3 is TGTGCCAGCAGTTACCGGGACACCGATTCACCCCTCCACTTT. Translating gives CASSYRDTDSPLHF.

This chain connects TRBV18 to TRBJ2-7; D might be TRBD2 (5 bases). There are 14 residues in the CDR3. Germline V gene sequence: CDR1 KGHSH, CDR2 LQKENI. V gave up 3 bases and J gave up 1 base, with 10 bases separating them. The chain's CDR3 is CASSPGRDSYEQYF. The CDR3 DNA reads TGTGCCAGCTCACCGGGTCGGGATTCCTACGAGCAGTACTTC.